The sequence of this T cell receptor beta chain was determined in a study of blood T cell repertoires in COVID-19. Overall study: PBMCs, B-cell-depleted T cells, or T cells were the source of the cDNA or gDNA that made up the material.

Clones were read by immunoSEQ multiplex PCR, and TCRdb kept only the in-frame ones, dropping some. Among over 70,000 clones listed, 90% were seen once. The germline CDR1 and CDR2 sequences are SGDLS and YYNGEE. The CDR3 loop spans 13 amino acids. Trimming took 0 bases from V and 7 from J, leaving 8 bases between them. The TCR was taken from an elderly woman with active or convalescent COVID-19. Sequencing input: peripheral blood. V usage is TRBV9 and J usage is TRBJ2-1; no firm D call. The CDR3: CASSVGQMNEQFF. The CDR3 DNA reads TGTGCCAGCAGCGTAGGACAAATGAATGAGCAGTTCTTC. The full variable domain, its missing parts supplied by reference TRBV9 and TRBJ2-1, is DSGVTQTPKHLITATGQRVTLRCSPRSGDLSVYWYQQSLDQGLQFLIQYYNGEERAKGNILERFSAQQFPDLHSELNLSSLELGDSALYFCASSVGQMNEQFFGPGTRLTVL.